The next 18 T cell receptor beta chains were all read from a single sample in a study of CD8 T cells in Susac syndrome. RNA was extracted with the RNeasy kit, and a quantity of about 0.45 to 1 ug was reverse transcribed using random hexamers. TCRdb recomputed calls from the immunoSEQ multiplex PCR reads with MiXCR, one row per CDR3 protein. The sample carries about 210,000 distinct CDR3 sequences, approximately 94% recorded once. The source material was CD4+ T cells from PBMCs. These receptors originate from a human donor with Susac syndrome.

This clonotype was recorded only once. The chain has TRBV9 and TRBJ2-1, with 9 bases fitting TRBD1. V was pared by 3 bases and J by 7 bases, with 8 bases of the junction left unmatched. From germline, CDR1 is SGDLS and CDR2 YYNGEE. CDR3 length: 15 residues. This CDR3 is CASSAFGTGRNEQFF. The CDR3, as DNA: TGTGCCAGCAGCGCCTTCGGGACAGGGAGAAATGAGCAGTTCTTC. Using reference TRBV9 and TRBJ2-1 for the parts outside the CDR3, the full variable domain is DSGVTQTPKHLITATGQRVTLRCSPRSGDLSVYWYQQSLDQGLQFLIQYYNGEERAKGNILERFSAQQFPDLHSELNLSSLELGDSALYFCASSAFGTGRNEQFFGPGTRLTVL.

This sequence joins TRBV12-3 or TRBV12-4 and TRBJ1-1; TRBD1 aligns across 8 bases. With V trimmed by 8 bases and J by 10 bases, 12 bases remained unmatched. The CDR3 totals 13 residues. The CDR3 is CASRGQVNSGAFF. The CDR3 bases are TGTGCCAGCCGGGGACAGGTGAATTCGGGAGCTTTCTTT.

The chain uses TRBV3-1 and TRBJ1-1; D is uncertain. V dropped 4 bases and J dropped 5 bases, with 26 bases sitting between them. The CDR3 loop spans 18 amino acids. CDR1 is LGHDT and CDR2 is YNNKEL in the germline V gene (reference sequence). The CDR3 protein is CASSPMSQDPSMRTEAFF. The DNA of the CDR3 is TGTGCCAGCAGCCCAATGAGCCAGGATCCCTCGATGAGGACTGAAGCTTTCTTT.

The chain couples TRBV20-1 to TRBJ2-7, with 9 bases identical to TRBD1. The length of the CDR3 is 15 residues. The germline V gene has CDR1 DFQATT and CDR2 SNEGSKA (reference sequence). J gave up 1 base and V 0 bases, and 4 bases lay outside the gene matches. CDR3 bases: TGCAGTGCTAGAGATCCGGACAGGGGTTCCTACGAGCAGTACTTC. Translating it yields CSARDPDRGSYEQYF.

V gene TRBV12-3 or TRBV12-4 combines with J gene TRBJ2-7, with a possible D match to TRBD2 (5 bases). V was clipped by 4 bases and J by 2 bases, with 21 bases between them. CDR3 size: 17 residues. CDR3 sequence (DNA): TGTGCCAGCAGTTCCGATAGCATCCAAACGGGAACCTACGAGCAGTACTTC. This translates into CASSSDSIQTGTYEQYF.

The CDR3 nucleotides read TGTGCCAGCAGTCAAGCATTACAGTGGGGGCACTATGGCTACACCTTC. It codes for CASSQALQWGHYGYTF. The V and J genes are TRBV5-6 and TRBJ1-2; maybe TRBD1 (6 bases). Per the germline V gene, CDR1 is SGHDT and CDR2 is YYEEEE. CDR3 length: 16 amino acids. The V end was cut by 5 bases, the J end by 3 bases, with 20 bases between.

The CDR3 here is CASSLGPGPEAFF. As DNA, the CDR3 is TGTGCCAGCAGCTTAGGACCAGGGCCCGAAGCTTTCTTT. The rearrangement uses TRBV13 and TRBJ1-1; TRBD1 is a possible D gene (5 bases). Germline V gives CDR1 PRHDT, CDR2 FYEKMQ (reference sequence). Trimming shortened V by 0 bases and J by 8 bases, and 10 bases separated the two germline ends. CDR3 length: 13 amino acids. Full variable domain (outside the CDR3, taken from reference TRBV13 and TRBJ1-1): AAGVIQSPRHLIKEKRETATLKCYPIPRHDTVYWYQQGPGQDPQFLISFYEKMQSDKGSIPDRFSAQQFSDYHSELNMSSLELGDSALYFCASSLGPGPEAFFGQGTRLTVV.

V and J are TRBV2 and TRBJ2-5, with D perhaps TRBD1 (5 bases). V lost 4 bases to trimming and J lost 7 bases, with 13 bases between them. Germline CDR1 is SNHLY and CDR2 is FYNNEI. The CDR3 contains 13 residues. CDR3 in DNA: TGTGCCAGCAGTGGACAGACGGTGGGGACCCAGTACTTC. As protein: CASSGQTVGTQYF.

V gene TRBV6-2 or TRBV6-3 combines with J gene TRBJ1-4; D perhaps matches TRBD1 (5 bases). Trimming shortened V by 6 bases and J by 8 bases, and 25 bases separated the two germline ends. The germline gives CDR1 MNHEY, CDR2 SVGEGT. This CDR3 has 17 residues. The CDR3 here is CASSPPWAGYGGEKLFF. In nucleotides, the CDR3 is TGTGCCAGCAGCCCGCCGTGGGCAGGGTATGGAGGCGAAAAACTGTTTTTT.

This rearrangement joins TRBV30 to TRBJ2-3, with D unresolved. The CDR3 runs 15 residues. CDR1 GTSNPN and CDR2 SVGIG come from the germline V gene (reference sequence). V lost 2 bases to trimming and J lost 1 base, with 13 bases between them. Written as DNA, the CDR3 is TGTGCCTGGAGTACAACACCCATGGGCACAGATACGCAGTATTTT. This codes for CAWSTTPMGTDTQYF.

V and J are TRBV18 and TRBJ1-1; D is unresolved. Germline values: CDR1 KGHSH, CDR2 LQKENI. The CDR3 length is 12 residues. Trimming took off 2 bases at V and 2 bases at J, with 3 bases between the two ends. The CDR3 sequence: CASSPENTEAFF. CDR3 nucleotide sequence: TGTGCCAGCTCACCAGAAAACACTGAAGCTTTCTTT.

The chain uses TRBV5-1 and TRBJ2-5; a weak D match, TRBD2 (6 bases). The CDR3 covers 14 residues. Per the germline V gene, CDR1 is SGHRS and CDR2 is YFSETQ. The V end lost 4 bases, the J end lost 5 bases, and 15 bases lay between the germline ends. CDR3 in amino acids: CASSPEEGWETQYF. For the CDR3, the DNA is TGCGCCAGCAGCCCCGAGGAGGGGTGGGAGACCCAGTACTTC.

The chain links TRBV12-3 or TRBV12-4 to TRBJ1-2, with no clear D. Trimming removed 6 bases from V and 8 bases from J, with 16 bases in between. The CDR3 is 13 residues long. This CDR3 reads CASSSGPRRGYTF. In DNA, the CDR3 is TGTGCCAGCAGCTCCGGGCCGAGGAGGGGCTACACCTTC.

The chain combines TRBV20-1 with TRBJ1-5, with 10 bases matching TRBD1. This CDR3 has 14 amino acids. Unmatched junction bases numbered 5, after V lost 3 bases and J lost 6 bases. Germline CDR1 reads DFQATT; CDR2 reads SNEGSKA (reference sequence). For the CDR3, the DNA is TGCAGTGCTAGGGAAGGGACAGGGGCTCAGCCCCAGCATTTT. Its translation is CSAREGTGAQPQHF.

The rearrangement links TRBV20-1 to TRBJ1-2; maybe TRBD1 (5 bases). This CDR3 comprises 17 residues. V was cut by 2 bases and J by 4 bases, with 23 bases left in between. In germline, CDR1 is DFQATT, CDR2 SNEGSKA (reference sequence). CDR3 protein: CSARTGTALRMSYGYTF. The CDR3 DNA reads TGCAGTGCTAGAACCGGGACGGCCCTCCGTATGAGCTATGGCTACACCTTC.

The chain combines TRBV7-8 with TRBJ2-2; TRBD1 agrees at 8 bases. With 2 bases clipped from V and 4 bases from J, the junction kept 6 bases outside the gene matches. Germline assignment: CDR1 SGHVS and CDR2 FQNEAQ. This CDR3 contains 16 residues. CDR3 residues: CASSLTRGQITGELFF. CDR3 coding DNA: TGTGCCAGCAGCTTAACCAGGGGGCAAATCACCGGGGAGCTGTTTTTT.

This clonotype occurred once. This CDR3 is CASRPGTATSTYNSPLHF. CDR3 nucleotides: TGTGCCAGTAGGCCGGGGACGGCGACCTCAACCTATAATTCACCCCTCCACTTT. V usage is TRBV19 and J usage is TRBJ1-6, with D possibly matching TRBD1 (5 bases). V lost 6 bases and J lost 2, with 20 bases in between. This CDR3 region has 18 residues. Germline lookup yields CDR1 LNHDA and CDR2 SQIVND (reference sequence). Supplemented by reference TRBV19 and TRBJ1-6, the full variable domain reads DGGITQSPKYLFRKEGQNVTLSCEQNLNHDAMYWYRQDPGQGLRLIYYSQIVNDFQKGDIAEGYSVSREKKESFPLTVTSAQKNPTAFYLCASRPGTATSTYNSPLHFGNGTRLTVT.

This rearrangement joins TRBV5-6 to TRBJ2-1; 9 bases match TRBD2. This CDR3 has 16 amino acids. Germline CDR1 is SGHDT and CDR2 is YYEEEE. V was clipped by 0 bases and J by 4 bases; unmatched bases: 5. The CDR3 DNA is TGTGCCAGCAGCTTGGGGAGCGGGGGGCGATACAATGAGCAGTTCTTC. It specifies CASSLGSGGRYNEQFF.